This entry describes one T cell receptor beta chain. Its antigen is still unknown. The record originates from a study of Graves' ophthalmopathy and Graves' hyperthyroidism. Study results and caveats: Most expanded thyroid clonotypes above 0.001 frequency also appeared in blood.

Investigators amplified TCR beta CDR3 regions from RNA transcripts. RT-PCR in the first round used HTBI primers; a second-round multiplex PCR followed. TCRdb ran MiXCR on the multiplex PCR reads and lists one entry per CDR3 protein. The sample consists of about 740,000 distinct CDR3 sequences, roughly 41% of them appearing once. The CDR3 length is 14 residues. J lost 8 bases, V lost 5 bases, and 8 bases had no gene match. CDR1 is SEHNR and CDR2 is FQNEAQ in the germline V gene (reference sequence). Sequencing was carried out using peripheral blood. The V gene is TRBV7-9, the J gene TRBJ1-2; TRBD1 matches at 10 bases. The sequence derives from an adult man with Graves' ophthalmopathy. The CDR3 protein is CASSRPGQGVGYTF. CDR3 bases: TGTGCCAGCAGCCGGCCCGGACAGGGGGTCGGCTACACCTTC.